This TCR beta chain came from a study of early T cells in non-severe SARS-CoV-2 infection. Study context: The authors sequenced bulk RNA from unsorted whole blood, leaving chains unpaired.

Study-level findings and limits: The matching step, a VDJdb search, favored anti-spike CD8 responses and missed private and CD4 specificities.

There are many counts of this clonotype. Its matching antigen is unknown. There are 15 residues in the CDR3. Germline lookup yields CDR1 SGHAT and CDR2 FQDESV (reference sequence). The junction had 8 bases not matched to a gene; V was cut back by 5 bases and J by 6 bases. Unique molecular identifiers (one per individual cDNA molecule) were attached. Using its own MiXCR run on the 5' RACE reads, TCRdb lists one record per CDR3 protein. The data hold tens of thousands of distinct CDR3 sequences, with roughly 5.7% observed a single time. This chain uses TRBV11-1 with TRBJ2-2; 8 positions agree with TRBD1. The sequence derives from an adult who was a healthcare worker with PCR-confirmed SARS-CoV-2 infection or an uninfected control (not recorded which). What was sequenced was whole blood. CDR3 amino acids: CASSLDRGTAGELFF. The DNA of the CDR3 is TGTGCCAGCAGCCTAGACAGGGGTACGGCCGGGGAGCTGTTTTTT.